This passage covers 27 T cell receptor beta chains from one sample sequenced in a study of metastatic and nonmetastatic thyroid tumors. Patients had received no treatment of any kind before thyroid surgery. TCRdb re-analyzed the PCR reads using MiXCR. The sample carries roughly 25,000 clones, just under 15% recorded once. The specimen sequenced was blood. These receptors originate from a female donor with papillary thyroid cancer or a benign thyroid nodule (not recorded which). Some clones in this sample may be carry-over from other donors' samples.

This clone was seen ten or more times. The rearrangement uses TRBV28 and TRBJ1-2, with D perhaps TRBD1 (6 bases). This CDR3 has 12 amino acids. Per germline, CDR1 MDHEN and CDR2 SYDVKM. The V end was cut by 4 bases, the J end by 8 bases, with 11 bases between. CDR3 bases: TGTGCCAGCAGTTACAAGGGGGGCGGCTACACCTTC. Its translation: CASSYKGGGYTF.

The CDR3 is CASNGRGTGPPYEQYF. The CDR3 DNA is TGTGCCAGCAACGGGCGAGGGACAGGGCCTCCCTACGAGCAGTACTTC. The chain recombines TRBV6-1 with TRBJ2-7; 9 positions match TRBD1. J was trimmed by 2 bases and V by 7 bases; bases with no gene match: 12. This CDR3 is 16 amino acids long. CDR1 MNHNS and CDR2 SASEGT come from the germline V gene.

By frequency in the sample, this clone is medium-sized. The chain joins TRBV27 to TRBJ2-7; D not certain. This CDR3 spans 13 amino acids. Trimming took 5 bases from V and 2 from J, leaving 10 bases between them. CDR1 is MNHEY and CDR2 is SMNVEV in the germline V gene (reference sequence). This CDR3 reads CASSRTEAYEQYF. Here the CDR3 DNA reads TGTGCCAGCAGTCGGACGGAAGCCTACGAGCAGTACTTC.

This clone has ten or more counts. This rearrangement joins TRBV16 to TRBJ1-5; 9 bases match TRBD1. This CDR3 contains 14 residues. The junction had 9 bases not matched to a gene; V was cut back by 0 bases and J by 15 bases. Germline CDR1 is KGHSY and CDR2 is FQNENV. CDR3 sequence reads: CASSQSYDRGLVHF. The DNA of the CDR3 is TGTGCCAGCAGCCAATCTTACGACAGGGGGTTGGTGCATTTT.

This clone is medium-sized within its sample. V gene TRBV28 combines with J gene TRBJ2-7; D unclear. Looked up from germline, CDR1 is MDHEN and CDR2 is SYDVKM. There are 16 residues in the CDR3. V lost 3 bases and J 1 base, leaving 16 bases between the germline ends. The CDR3 here is CASSFTYFKRSYEQYF. The DNA of the CDR3 is TGTGCCAGCAGTTTCACGTACTTTAAGAGATCCTACGAGCAGTACTTC.

This clone was seen ten or more times. The chain has TRBV11-2 and TRBJ2-1; 10 bases fit TRBD2. There are 15 residues in the CDR3. The V gene's germline CDR1 is SGHAT and CDR2 FQNNGV. The J segment lost 4 bases and the V segment lost 5 bases, leaving 5 bases of the junction unmatched. The CDR3 nucleotides are TGTGCCAGCAGCCATGGACTAGCGGAGTACAATGAGCAGTTCTTC. It yields the protein CASSHGLAEYNEQFF.

The chain links TRBV5-1 to TRBJ2-7; 8 positions agree with TRBD2. CDR1 is SGHRS, CDR2 YFSETQ, per germline. V shed 6 bases and J 0 bases; nucleotides not matched to a gene: 5. The CDR3 spans 14 residues. The CDR3 sequence is CASILAVSSYEQYF. In DNA, the CDR3 is TGCGCCAGCATACTAGCGGTGAGCTCCTACGAGCAGTACTTC.

The chain has TRBV4-2 and TRBJ1-2; 7 bases fit TRBD1. This CDR3 comprises 15 residues. CDR1 is LGHNA and CDR2 is YNFKEQ in the germline V gene. The J segment lost 6 bases and the V segment lost 4 bases, leaving 11 bases of the junction unmatched. CDR3 in DNA: TGTGCCAGCAGCCTCGAAACCGGAGGGGGCGATGGCTACACCTTC. It specifies CASSLETGGGDGYTF.

By frequency in the sample, this clone is medium-sized. The chain recombines TRBV28 with TRBJ2-1; 11 nucleotides line up with TRBD2. The germline V gene has CDR1 MDHEN and CDR2 SYDVKM. CDR3 length equals 15 residues. V dropped 3 bases and J dropped 7; count of bases not matched to a gene: 5. The CDR3 DNA is TGTGCCAGCAGTTTTAGACTAGCGGGACAGAATGAGCAGTTCTTC. This gives the protein CASSFRLAGQNEQFF.

The V gene is TRBV6-1, the J gene TRBJ2-3; 10 bases align to TRBD2. The CDR3 length is 15 residues. CDR1 MNHNS and CDR2 SASEGT come from the germline V gene. With 7 bases clipped from V and 3 bases from J, the junction kept 7 bases outside the gene matches. The CDR3 loop is CASIRAGGETDTQYF. The CDR3, as DNA: TGTGCCAGCATCCGAGCGGGGGGGGAGACAGATACGCAGTATTTT.

This clone counts as medium-sized. The identical CDR3 is also encoded by other nucleotide sequences in the sample. The chain couples TRBV6-6 to TRBJ2-7, with D perhaps TRBD2 (6 bases). Looked up from germline, CDR1 is MNHNY and CDR2 is SVGAGI (reference sequence). CDR3 length: 15 residues. Trimming pared 3 bases from V and 0 bases from J, leaving 12 bases between. CDR3 loop: CASSYLGGSSYEQYF. The CDR3 DNA reads TGTGCCAGCAGTTATCTGGGGGGTTCCTCCTACGAGCAGTACTTC.

In this sample, this clone turned up a few times. No conserved phenylalanine or tryptophan is present at the end of the CDR3, so a read error is the likely explanation. The rearrangement links TRBV28 to TRBJ1-5; D is perhaps TRBD1 (6 bases). Germline loops: CDR1 MDHEN, CDR2 SYDVKM. The CDR3 sequence is 12 residues long. Trimming removed 10 bases from V and 8 bases from J, with 15 bases in between. The CDR3 region has the DNA TGTGCCACTATTGGGGGCGTAAAGCCCCAGCATCTT. Its protein product is CATIGGVKPQHL.

Ten or more counts support this clone. The chain employs TRBV28 and TRBJ1-5; a possible D gene is TRBD1 (6 bases). Germline loops: CDR1 MDHEN, CDR2 SYDVKM. The length of the CDR3 is 12 residues. The ends were cut back, 7 bases at V and 7 bases at J, with 11 bases in the middle. This CDR3 reads CASNWGLQPQHF. The CDR3 DNA reads TGTGCCAGCAATTGGGGGCTGCAGCCCCAGCATTTT.

In this sample, this clone is medium-sized. V is TRBV2 and J is TRBJ1-1; TRBD1 matches 9 bases. Germline CDR1 reads SNHLY; CDR2 reads FYNNEI. The ends lost 6 bases at V and 3 bases at J; junction bases unmatched: 5. This CDR3 is built from 14 residues. In DNA, the CDR3 is TGTGCCAGCAGGGCGACAGGGGGGTACACTGAAGCTTTCTTT. It encodes CASRATGGYTEAFF.

The rearrangement joins TRBV9 to TRBJ1-2, with D uncertain. The CDR3 totals 14 residues. Germline-derived CDR1 and CDR2 are SGDLS and YYNGEE. The V and J ends lost 0 bases and 1 base respectively, with 7 bases between them. In nucleotides, the CDR3 is TGTGCCAGCAGCGTAGAATCAATTAACTATGGCTACACCTTC. Residues: CASSVESINYGYTF. The full variable domain, completed using reference TRBV9 and TRBJ1-2, is DSGVTQTPKHLITATGQRVTLRCSPRSGDLSVYWYQQSLDQGLQFLIQYYNGEERAKGNILERFSAQQFPDLHSELNLSSLELGDSALYFCASSVESINYGYTFGSGTRLTVV.

This clone was counted ten times or more. This chain connects TRBV10-1 to TRBJ2-2; no definite D call. Trimming removed 4 bases at V and 4 bases at J, with 7 bases between. The CDR3 contains 13 residues. CDR1 and CDR2 from the germline V gene are WNHNN and SYGVQD (reference sequence). The CDR3 loop reads CASSVTGTGELFF. CDR3 nucleotides: TGCGCCAGCAGTGTTACTGGCACCGGGGAGCTGTTTTTT.

This chain links TRBV12-3 or TRBV12-4 with TRBJ2-2, with D perhaps TRBD1 (6 bases). Trimming cost V 4 bases and J 5 bases, with 14 bases left between them. CDR3 size: 15 residues. The CDR3 DNA is TGTGCCAGCAGTTACCCCGGGACACCAACCGGGGAGCTGTTTTTT. Translated: CASSYPGTPTGELFF.

CDR3 DNA: TGTGCCAATGGCTTAGGGGGGACAGAAGCTTTCTTT. Translation gives CANGLGGTEAFF. The chain employs TRBV11-2 and TRBJ1-1; maybe TRBD1 (6 bases). Germline V gene lookup returns CDR1 SGHAT and CDR2 FQNNGV. This CDR3 has 12 residues. V dropped 10 bases and J dropped 8 bases, with 17 bases sitting between them.

The chain carries TRBV27 and TRBJ2-1; 9 bases fit TRBD2. Germline assignment: CDR1 MNHEY and CDR2 SMNVEV (reference sequence). The CDR3 covers 15 residues. Trimming cost V 2 bases and J 7 bases; bases outside gene matches: 6. The CDR3 bases are TGTGCCAGCAGTTTAATGGCGGGAGGGAAGAATGAGCAGTTCTTC. Its translation is CASSLMAGGKNEQFF.

At least ten counts were recorded for this clone. The chain recombines TRBV13 with TRBJ2-7; D unclear. V lost 5 bases and J 0 bases, leaving 2 bases between the germline ends. The CDR3 sequence is 11 residues long. The germline gives CDR1 PRHDT, CDR2 FYEKMQ (reference sequence). This CDR3 reads CASSLSYEQYF. The CDR3 DNA sequence: TGTGCCAGCAGCCTCTCCTACGAGCAGTACTTC.

This clone was counted at least ten times. V is TRBV7-2 and J is TRBJ1-3; D not resolved. V was shortened by 6 bases and J by 4 bases, with 16 bases between the two germline ends. Germline-derived CDR1 and CDR2 are SGHTA and FQGNSA. The CDR3 has 15 amino acids. As DNA, the CDR3 is TGTGCCAGCAGTCCCGACAATTCTCGCGGAAACACCATATATTTT. Its protein is CASSPDNSRGNTIYF. The whole variable domain, filled in from reference TRBV7-2 and TRBJ1-3, reads GAGVSQSPSNKVTEKGKDVELRCDPISGHTALYWYRQSLGQGLEFLIYFQGNSAPDKSGLPSDRFSAERTGGSVSTLTIQRTQQEDSAVYLCASSPDNSRGNTIYFGEGSWLTVV.

V usage is TRBV11-2 and J usage is TRBJ2-1; D is unclear. The germline V and J ends were trimmed by 5 bases and 8 bases, with 22 bases remaining between them. The CDR3 is 16 residues long. CDR1 is SGHAT, CDR2 FQNNGV, per germline. CDR3 region: CASSPTFSLSDDEQFF. The CDR3 nucleotides are TGTGCCAGCAGCCCGACTTTTAGCTTGAGTGACGATGAGCAGTTCTTC.

This clone occurred many times. The rearrangement links TRBV20-1 to TRBJ2-4, with D maybe TRBD2 (5 bases). Germline V gives CDR1 DFQATT, CDR2 SNEGSKA (reference sequence). This CDR3 spans 12 amino acids. V was pared by 4 bases and J by 6 bases, with 10 bases between. The CDR3 bases are TGCAGTGCTACCGGACGGGGAAACATTCAGTACTTC. Translation gives CSATGRGNIQYF.

This clone appeared many times. The chain uses TRBV20-1 and TRBJ2-5; no reliable D call. The germline gives CDR1 DFQATT, CDR2 SNEGSKA (reference sequence). This CDR3 has 12 amino acids. The V end lost 6 bases, the J end lost 0 bases, and 8 bases lay between the germline ends. The CDR3 spells CSARGYQETQYF. The CDR3 nucleotides read TGCAGTGCCCGTGGTTACCAAGAGACCCAGTACTTC.

This clone was recorded at least ten times. The chain links TRBV7-3 to TRBJ2-5; a weak D match, TRBD2 (5 bases). V was cut by 1 base and J by 4 bases, with 16 bases left in between. The CDR3 sequence is 16 residues long. Germline values: CDR1 SGHTA, CDR2 FQGTGA. CDR3 region: CASSLNGLGVSETQYF. The CDR3 DNA sequence: TGTGCCAGCAGCTTAAATGGGCTCGGGGTATCAGAGACCCAGTACTTC.

This clone was recorded many times. J is TRBJ2-2 and V is TRBV11-2; 8 bases agree with TRBD2. The V and J ends lost 8 bases and 2 bases, in that order; junction bases with no gene match: 7. Germline-derived CDR1 and CDR2 are SGHAT and FQNNGV. This CDR3 comprises 15 residues. CDR3 loop: CASRVTSANTGELFF. DNA for the CDR3: TGTGCCAGCCGGGTGACTAGCGCAAACACCGGGGAGCTGTTTTTT.

This clone was seen many times. The chain couples TRBV6-7 to TRBJ2-1; D is perhaps TRBD2 (5 bases). TRBV6-7 is an ORF for which the function is uncertain. V lost 9 bases and J 5 bases, leaving 17 bases between the germline ends. The length of the CDR3 is 14 residues. This CDR3 reads CARSGSEKDNEQFF. The DNA of the CDR3 is TGTGCCAGATCTGGTAGCGAAAAGGACAATGAGCAGTTCTTC.